The 14 T cell receptor beta chains below all came from one sample that was sequenced in a study of blood T cells in healthy people across ages. A second roughly 6 to 11 cycle PCR used barcoded and J-beta primers. MiXCR, applied by TCRdb to the 5' RACE reads, yields one record per CDR3 protein. The table records approximately 900,000 distinct CDR3 sequences, almost 30% of them present only once. These records were also assigned to another study, of T cells of mothers and their children.

The sample taken for sequencing was blood. The receptors were gathered from a woman aged 40 to 55 in good health.

Many counts were recorded for this clonotype. The CDR3 region is CASRITQGPAYEQYF. In nucleotides, the CDR3 is TGTGCCAGCAGGATCACTCAGGGACCAGCCTACGAGCAGTACTTC. The rearrangement links TRBV28 to TRBJ2-7; the D call may be TRBD1 or TRBD2 (5 bases each). The ends were cut back, 6 bases at V and 2 bases at J, with 17 bases in the middle. This CDR3 is built from 15 residues. The germline V gene has CDR1 MDHEN and CDR2 SYDVKM.

The chain recombines TRBV13 with TRBJ2-7; 12 nucleotides align to TRBD1. Germline CDR1 PRHDT, CDR2 FYEKMQ (reference sequence). The CDR3 length is 16 residues. Trimming removed 0 bases from V and 7 bases from J; junction bases left unmatched: 7. The CDR3 coding sequence is TGTGCCAGCAGCTTAGGCTCGGGACAGGGGGCTAGGGAGCAGTACTTC. Its protein is CASSLGSGQGAREQYF.

The sample holds many counts of this clonotype. This sequence joins TRBV4-1 and TRBJ2-7; 8 nucleotides line up with TRBD2. CDR1 MGHRA and CDR2 YSYEKL come from the germline V gene. The trim removed 1 base at V and 2 bases at J, leaving 10 bases unmatched. The CDR3 covers 17 residues. The CDR3 region is CASSQVTRLAGTYEQYF. For the CDR3, the DNA is TGCGCCAGCAGCCAAGTAACGAGGCTAGCGGGTACCTACGAGCAGTACTTC.

This clonotype was seen repeatedly, ten times or more. The chain links TRBV7-2 to TRBJ2-5; 7 nucleotides match TRBD2. Per the germline V gene, CDR1 is SGHTA and CDR2 is FQGNSA. The CDR3 runs to 16 residues. The V gene end was trimmed by 4 bases and the J gene end by 4 bases; junction bases not matched to a gene: 12. As DNA, the CDR3 is TGTGCCAGCAGCTCCAACCCGGGGGGTAACTCAGAGACCCAGTACTTC. Residues: CASSSNPGGNSETQYF.

The chain carries TRBV7-2 and TRBJ2-5, with D unclear. V dropped 2 bases and J dropped 2 bases, with 12 bases sitting between them. Per germline, CDR1 SGHTA and CDR2 FQGNSA. The CDR3 spans 15 residues. CDR3 sequence reads: CASSLRVSAQETQYF. Written as DNA, the CDR3 is TGTGCCAGCAGCTTACGGGTCTCGGCGCAAGAGACCCAGTACTTC.

Worth noting for this clonotype: The conserved phenylalanine or tryptophan is not found at the CDR3 terminus, so this likely reflects a read error. The chain uses TRBV6-6 and TRBJ1-1, with TRBD1 identical over 8 bases. Germline V CDR1 and CDR2: MNHNY, SVGAGI (reference sequence). The CDR3 contains 15 residues. Trimming at V came to 4 bases and at J to 3 bases, leaving 7 bases not matched to a gene. CDR3 DNA: TGTGCCAGCAGTTCCCCTCGACAGGGGTACACTGAAGCTTTCTCT. This gives the protein CASSSPRQGYTEAFS.

The V call is TRBV7-9, the J call TRBJ2-1, with TRBD2 identical over 10 bases. The J call is in doubt because the DNA end fits TRBJ2-7 better. This CDR3 is built from 17 residues. Germline V lookup: CDR1 SEHNR, CDR2 FQNEAQ (reference sequence). The CDR3 region is CASSLAGLAGAYNEQYF. The CDR3 DNA sequence: TGTGCCAGCAGCTTAGCGGGGCTAGCGGGGGCCTACAATGAGCAGTACTTC.

This chain joins TRBV29-1 and TRBJ1-1; TRBD1 is a possible D gene (5 bases). Germline V gives CDR1 SQVTM, CDR2 ANQGSEA. The V gene lost 8 bases and the J gene lost 4 bases, with 17 bases spanning the gap. There are 13 residues in the CDR3. The CDR3 sequence: CSSTQATSTEAFF. For the CDR3, the DNA is TGCAGCTCTACACAGGCCACGAGCACTGAAGCTTTCTTT. The entire variable domain, with the rest obtained from reference TRBV29-1 and TRBJ1-1, is as follows: SAVISQKPSRDICQRGTSLTIQCQVDSQVTMMFWYRQQPGQSLTLIATANQGSEATYESGFVIDKFPISRPNLTFSTLTVSNMSPEDSSIYLCSSTQATSTEAFFGQGTRLTVV.

The rearrangement links TRBV7-9 to TRBJ2-3; D unresolved. The germline CDR1 and CDR2 sequences are SEHNR and FQNEAQ (reference sequence). There are 14 residues in the CDR3. Trimming took 0 bases from V and 6 from J, leaving 10 bases between them. CDR3 loop: CASSLASLSDTQYF. The CDR3 nucleotides read TGTGCCAGCAGCTTAGCGTCCCTTTCGGATACGCAGTATTTT.

V and J are TRBV12-3 or TRBV12-4 and TRBJ2-3; 12 bases fit TRBD2. V dropped 6 bases and J dropped 4; count of bases not matched to a gene: 17. This CDR3 contains 19 residues. The CDR3 loop is CASSPLTSGGLGEADTQYF. CDR3 in DNA: TGTGCCAGCAGCCCTCTGACTAGCGGGGGCCTCGGGGAGGCAGATACGCAGTATTTT.

The chain recombines TRBV10-3 with TRBJ2-7; perhaps TRBD1 as D (7 bases). Germline CDR1 ENHRY, CDR2 SYGVKD. V was shortened by 8 bases and J by 2 bases, with 10 bases between the two germline ends. CDR3 length equals 12 residues. The CDR3 here is CAIGGTAYEQYF. The CDR3 DNA follows: TGTGCCATCGGGGGGACAGCCTACGAGCAGTACTTC.

About this clonotype: A read error is likely, as this CDR3 ends without the conserved phenylalanine or tryptophan. The V gene is TRBV20-1, the J gene TRBJ2-1, with D maybe TRBD1 (6 bases). V dropped 0 bases and J dropped 0 bases, with 12 bases sitting between them. The CDR3 is 16 amino acids. Germline-derived CDR1 and CDR2 are DFQATT and SNEGSKA (reference sequence). CDR3 sequence: CSARDTTGSSYNEQFL. As DNA, the CDR3 is TGCAGTGCTAGAGACACCACAGGGAGCTCCTACAATGAGCAGTTCTTA.

The J gene is TRBJ2-4, the V gene TRBV11-2; no firm D call. The DNA matches TRBJ2-7 better at its end, which makes the J call doubtful. The length of the CDR3 is 15 residues. From germline, CDR1 is SGHAT and CDR2 FQNNGV. The CDR3 DNA follows: TGTGCCAGCAGCTTAGACCCCGAGAGCTCCTACGAGCAGTACTTC. Translated: CASSLDPESSYEQYF.

The chain uses TRBV20-1 and TRBJ2-4; D is ambiguous. The CDR3 is 16 amino acids. CDR1 DFQATT and CDR2 SNEGSKA come from the germline V gene (reference sequence). Trimming removed 0 bases at V and 13 bases at J, with 25 bases between. This CDR3 is CSARDPLYSKYNEQYF. Here the CDR3 DNA reads TGCAGTGCTAGAGATCCCTTATATTCAAAATACAATGAGCAGTACTTC.